The clone carrying this T cell receptor beta chain was seen a few times. Its target is not known. The sample comes from a study of blood T cells in healthy people across ages. Regarding the study as a whole: Strong correlation existed between TCR beta diversity and naive T cell percentage.

Russia was home to the donors, healthy Caucasian individuals aged about 6 to 90. Total RNA amounts of at least 6 micrograms were extracted per sample. The CDR3 extends over 16 amino acids. CDR1 is SGDLS, CDR2 YYNGEE, per germline. J lost 3 bases, V lost 0 bases, and 4 bases had no gene match. A second PCR of roughly 7 to 11 cycles used a sample-barcoded 5' primer and a J-beta primer mix. Every cDNA molecule carried a tag from a template-switch adaptor bearing 12 random nucleotides. MiXCR, run by TCRdb on the 5' RACE reads, gives a single entry per CDR3 protein. The table lists over 1,500,000 distinct CDR3 sequences, 39% of them singletons, with 20% to 25% in the top ten.

V gene TRBV9 combines with J gene TRBJ2-1; 9 bases are shared with TRBD2. Sequencing input: blood. This sequence originates from a human donor in good health. CDR3 in amino acids: CASSVGASGVYNEQFF. CDR3 coding DNA: TGTGCCAGCAGCGTAGGGGCTAGCGGGGTCTACAATGAGCAGTTCTTC.